These T cell receptor beta chains were read from a single sample in a study of T cells expressing NK-cell markers. TCRdb re-called the 5' RACE reads, yielding one record per CDR3 amino acid sequence without DNA. With 450,000 to 600,000 distinct CDR3 sequences in the sample, the ten largest clones hold 3% to 4.5%. The sequenced material came from blood T cells: a sorted CD56 or NKG2C T cell subset, CD4+ or CD8+ T cells, or bulk PBMC T cells (not recorded which). Every receptor here comes from a man aged 18 to 30 in good health. The CDR3 runs from the conserved cysteine through the conserved F or W.

15	TRBV27	TRBJ2-1	CASRYGAGDHNEQFF
15	TRBV25-1	TRBJ2-5	CASSEGTGGFETQYF
14	TRBV5-1	TRBJ1-5	CASSEGTGGQPQHF
13	TRBV5-6	TRBJ2-1	CASSLVNYNEQFF
16	TRBV5-5	TRBJ2-1	CASSLAGDRQYKVQFF
17	TRBV18	TRBJ1-4	CASSPTLQGETNEKLFF
16	TRBV5-1	TRBJ2-1	CASKPLAGLIYNEQFF
15	TRBV5-4	TRBJ1-1	CASSPGGGGGTEAFF
15	TRBV6-1	TRBJ1-3	CASRRAFGSGNTIYF
15	TRBV7-2	TRBJ2-3	CASSFPGQGTDTQYF
16	TRBV5-1	TRBJ2-2	CASSRRTDSLGGELFF
15	TRBV7-9	TRBJ2-3	CASSFRGGSTDTQYF
16	TRBV20-1	TRBJ1-5	CSASLTGGRGDQPQHF
13	TRBV29-1	TRBJ1-2	CSVERSGIYGYTF
14	TRBV20-1	TRBJ2-7	CSARDRVLPYEQYF
14	TRBV20-1	TRBJ2-1	CSATTSGPYNEQFF
18	TRBV4-1	TRBJ2-3	CASRSWKGASGRTDTQYF
14	TRBV29-1	TRBJ1-1	CSAPLGAGNTEAFF
16	TRBV5-1	TRBJ2-7	CASSQKQGPEGVEQYF
12	TRBV20-1	TRBJ2-2	CSARAEIGALFF
14	TRBV19	TRBJ2-5	CASSMWAGIKTQYF
13	TRBV29-1	TRBJ1-1	CSVGQGAGTEAFF
19	TRBV12-3/TRBV12-4	TRBJ1-5	CASSPRGRGAHLSNQPQHF
15	TRBV20-1	TRBJ2-7	CSARDTREGLLQQYF
14	TRBV29-1	TRBJ2-2	CSANGGDYTGELFF
14	TRBV7-2	TRBJ2-7	CASSTGTSWYEQYF
12	TRBV10-3	TRBJ2-1	CAIETSGVEQFF
17	TRBV20-1	TRBJ2-4	CSARDRGLAGAKNIQYF
17	TRBV15	TRBJ2-3	CATSRDLVERGTDTQYF
11	TRBV7-9	TRBJ2-1	CASGQGDEQFF
16	TRBV28	TRBJ2-7	CASSLEGLAVSYEQYF
12	TRBV20-1	TRBJ1-1	CSASRGDTEAFF
15	TRBV12-3/TRBV12-4	TRBJ2-2	CASGDLRGLNGELFF
14	TRBV20-1	TRBJ2-3	CSARDLKDTDTQYF
14	TRBV20-1	TRBJ1-1	CSAESTGLNTEAFF
16	TRBV6-4	TRBJ2-6	CASSRDIRSGANVLTF
15	TRBV28	TRBJ2-7	CASSPRRGPNYEQYF
11	TRBV7-9	TRBJ2-1	CASSLEGVPFF
16	TRBV12-3/TRBV12-4	TRBJ2-5	CASRGLGHSAQETQYF
15	TRBV5-1	TRBJ2-1	CASSRGGGPGDEQFF
15	TRBV5-1	TRBJ2-3	CASSSGVFSTDTQYF
13	TRBV10-3	TRBJ2-3	CATRLGITDTQYF
12	TRBV6-5	TRBJ2-1	CAVGDSYNEQFF
14	TRBV4-3	TRBJ2-7	CASSPYTGAYEQYF
16	TRBV4-2	TRBJ2-3	CASSQTAEGATDTQYF
14	TRBV9	TRBJ2-5	CASSVSQARETQYF
12	TRBV10-3	TRBJ2-7	CAISEPQGEQYF
17	TRBV20-1	TRBJ2-1	CSASPLLTSGTYNEQFF
15	TRBV30	TRBJ2-2	CAWKYRDTNTGELFF
14	TRBV29-1	TRBJ2-7	CSVGSGGSLYEQYF
14	TRBV6-1	TRBJ2-1	CASSPISLLNEQFF
15	TRBV12-3/TRBV12-4	TRBJ2-7	CASSLRAPTHSEQYF
14	TRBV7-3	TRBJ2-3	CASSLQTRTDTQYF
15	TRBV3-1	TRBJ1-3	CASSQVGVSGNTIYF
11	TRBV6-6	TRBJ1-2	CASGRAKGYTF
16	TRBV6-5	TRBJ2-1	CASSYSIVGTKNEQFF
15	TRBV29-1	TRBJ2-6	CSVKTWGSGANVLTF
13	TRBV29-1	TRBJ1-5	CSVGQGQNQPQHF
15	TRBV15	TRBJ2-5	CATSRQGGRGQTQYF
14	TRBV6-2/TRBV6-3	TRBJ2-7	CASSHAHLPYEQYF